This T cell receptor beta chain is drawn from a study of CD4 T cells in relation to SARS-CoV-2 and coronaviruses. Unexposed donor CD4+ T cells date from about 2011-2018, before the COVID-19 pandemic. CD4+ T cells were isolated from the cells after more than 8 days of culture. Cultures held 1.5 million to 2.5 million PBMCs per well with roughly 10 IU/ml IL-2. Libraries were prepared by immunoSEQ multiplex PCR; TCRdb keeps only in-frame clonotypes and omits some of them. In the table there are about 20,000 clones, around three quarters of which are singletons. Regarding this clone: Its cognate antigen is unknown.

The receptor comes from a human donor in good health. The sample consisted of CD4+ T cells from PBMCs, cultured in vitro.

For the CDR3, the DNA is TGTGCCAGCAGTTACTCGACCGCCAGGCAAGAGACCCAGTACTTC. Translating it yields CASSYSTARQETQYF. V and J are TRBV6-2 or TRBV6-3 and TRBJ2-5; no definite D call. This CDR3 is built from 15 residues. Germline V gives CDR1 MNHEY, CDR2 SVGEGT. V was pared by 0 bases and J by 2 bases, with 10 bases between.